Following are 19 T cell receptor beta chains from one sample sequenced in a study of control samples from healthy donors and cancer patients. Measured with immunoSEQ multiplex PCR; TCRdb has only the in-frame clones, and not every one. The sample has about 82,000 clones; 75% to 90% are singletons. Sequencing used blood. The receptors shown here come from a man aged 45-60 years in good health.

The chain combines TRBV2 with TRBJ2-7; 10 bases agree with TRBD1. CDR1 and CDR2 from the germline V gene are SNHLY and FYNNEI. V lost 6 bases, J lost 3 bases, and 5 bases stayed unmatched. The CDR3 length is 14 residues. CDR3 amino acids: CASRAGTGDYEQYF. The CDR3 DNA is TGTGCCAGCAGGGCCGGGACAGGGGACTACGAGCAGTACTTC.

The chain carries TRBV29-1 and TRBJ1-2; D unclear. The germline gives CDR1 SQVTM, CDR2 ANQGSEA. Trimming took 7 bases from V and 3 from J, leaving 12 bases between them. The CDR3 is made up of 12 amino acids. DNA for the CDR3: TGCAGCGGGGAGGGTAGTGACTATGGCTACACCTTC. Amino acids: CSGEGSDYGYTF.

This clone came up once. The chain joins TRBV29-1 to TRBJ2-3; 8 bases match TRBD2. Trimming removed 5 bases from V and 3 bases from J; junction bases left unmatched: 4. There are 13 residues in the CDR3. Germline CDR1 SQVTM, CDR2 ANQGSEA. DNA of the CDR3: TGCAGCGTTTCGGGGGGGGTAACAGATACGCAGTATTTT. Its protein is CSVSGGVTDTQYF.

The genes are TRBV9 and TRBJ2-2; 9 positions agree with TRBD1. V shed 4 bases and J 4 bases; nucleotides not matched to a gene: 8. The CDR3 spans 16 residues. The germline CDR1 and CDR2 sequences are SGDLS and YYNGEE. The CDR3 protein is CASSPRGTGITGELFF. CDR3 bases: TGTGCCAGCAGCCCCCGCGGGACAGGGATCACCGGGGAGCTGTTTTTT.

This clone has just one count. The chain uses TRBV7-9 and TRBJ2-1, with D possibly matching TRBD2 (7 bases). Trimming stripped 0 bases from V and 2 bases from J, with 20 bases between. Germline values: CDR1 SEHNR, CDR2 FQNEAQ (reference sequence). CDR3 size: 19 residues. The CDR3 DNA reads as TGTGCCAGCAGCTTAGCCCTAGGGTGGGGGCTAGCGGCCTACAATGAGCAGTTCTTC. This sequence encodes CASSLALGWGLAAYNEQFF.

This clone appeared a few times. The J gene is TRBJ1-6, the V gene TRBV6-2 or TRBV6-3, with TRBD1 matching 7 bases. Germline V gene data show CDR1 as MNHEY and CDR2 as SVGEGT. CDR3 length: 15 residues. V trimming: 4 bases; J trimming: 11 bases; junction bases outside the gene matches: 11. The DNA of the CDR3 is TGTGCCAGCAGTTTTGGCGGGACAGCGAGGGCACCCCTCCACTTT. This encodes CASSFGGTARAPLHF.

This chain joins TRBV6-5 and TRBJ1-1, with 7 bases identical to TRBD1. The CDR3 covers 13 residues. CDR1 is MNHEY and CDR2 is SVGAGI in the germline V gene. The V segment lost 8 bases and the J segment 4 bases; nucleotides outside the gene matches: 7. The CDR3 is CASFWTGGTEAFF. CDR3 nucleotide sequence: TGTGCCAGCTTTTGGACAGGAGGCACTGAAGCTTTCTTT.

The chain uses TRBV6-5 and TRBJ2-7; D might be TRBD2 (6 bases). This CDR3 is 15 amino acids long. Germline V CDR1 and CDR2: MNHEY, SVGAGI. The V gene lost 2 bases and the J gene lost 2 bases, with 13 bases spanning the gap. The DNA of the CDR3 is TGTGCCAGCAGTTACGGGCTAGCGCATACCTACGAGCAGTACTTC. It yields the protein CASSYGLAHTYEQYF.

The genes are TRBV6-5 and TRBJ2-7; tentative D call: TRBD2 (5 bases). The CDR3 is 13 amino acids. Germline V lookup: CDR1 MNHEY, CDR2 SVGAGI. Between the trimmed V and J ends, which lost 0 bases and 6 bases, there was a span of 9 bases. In nucleotides, the CDR3 is TGTGCCAGCAGTTACTCGAGGGTTGGCGAGCAGTACTTC. Its protein is CASSYSRVGEQYF.

CDR3 sequence (DNA): TGTGCCAGTAGTATGGGCCAGGGGGGAAGGAATCAGCCCCAGCATTTT. Its translation is CASSMGQGGRNQPQHF. The V call is TRBV19, the J call TRBJ1-5, with TRBD1 matching 7 bases. This CDR3 has 16 amino acids. The germline V gene has CDR1 LNHDA and CDR2 SQIVND (reference sequence). V lost 3 bases to trimming and J lost 4 bases; unmatched junction nucleotides: 9. Supplemented by reference TRBV19 and TRBJ1-5, the full variable domain reads DGGITQSPKYLFRKEGQNVTLSCEQNLNHDAMYWYRQDPGQGLRLIYYSQIVNDFQKGDIAEGYSVSREKKESFPLTVTSAQKNPTAFYLCASSMGQGGRNQPQHFGDGTRLSIL.

This chain links TRBV2 with TRBJ2-7; the D gene is possibly TRBD1 (5 bases). CDR1 and CDR2 from the germline V gene are SNHLY and FYNNEI. The V end lost 6 bases, the J end lost 7 bases, and 22 bases lay between the germline ends. There are 15 residues in the CDR3. The CDR3 sequence is CASRSPGQVPREQYF. CDR3 coding DNA: TGTGCCAGCAGGAGCCCAGGGCAGGTGCCTAGGGAGCAGTACTTC. Looking up the rest from reference TRBV2 and TRBJ2-7 gives the full variable domain: EPEVTQTPSHQVTQMGQEVILRCVPISNHLYFYWYRQILGQKVEFLVSFYNNEISEKSEIFDDQFSVERPDGSNFTLKIRSTKLEDSAMYFCASRSPGQVPREQYFGPGTRLTVT.

This rearrangement joins TRBV19 to TRBJ1-2; D not certain. The CDR3 contains 15 residues. Germline CDR1 LNHDA, CDR2 SQIVND (reference sequence). V was clipped by 0 bases and J by 0 bases, with 8 bases between them. DNA for the CDR3: TGTGCCAGTAGTATAGATTTAGGGCCTAACTATGGCTACACCTTC. Encoded protein: CASSIDLGPNYGYTF.

This clone is a singleton in its sample. The chain employs TRBV30 and TRBJ2-7; weak D call: TRBD1 (6 bases). Trimming left V 3 bases short and J 6 bases short, with 12 bases between. The germline V gene encodes CDR1 GTSNPN and CDR2 SVGIG (reference sequence). This CDR3 has 12 residues. The CDR3 spells CAWSPGVGEQYF. The DNA of the CDR3 is TGTGCCTGGAGCCCAGGGGTAGGCGAGCAGTACTTC.

The chain couples TRBV23-1 to TRBJ2-7; D may be TRBD2 (6 bases). TRBV23-1 is placed among ORFs of uncertain function. V shed 4 bases and J shed 4 bases, with 26 bases lying between them. The CDR3 runs to 18 residues. CDR3 DNA sequence: TGCGCCAGCAGTCCGGAGGGCAGTCATTGTAAGGGGCCGTACGAGCAGTACTTC. This sequence encodes CASSPEGSHCKGPYEQYF.

The chain combines TRBV4-3 with TRBJ2-7; 9 bases align to TRBD1. The V gene's germline CDR1 is LGHNA and CDR2 YSLEER. The J segment lost 2 bases and the V segment lost 0 bases, leaving 5 bases of the junction unmatched. The CDR3 covers 16 residues. CDR3 sequence reads: CASSQEGTGPTYEQYF. The CDR3 DNA is TGCGCCAGCAGCCAAGAGGGGACAGGGCCCACCTACGAGCAGTACTTC.

V gene TRBV5-1 combines with J gene TRBJ2-1; perhaps TRBD1 as D (5 bases). The CDR3 is 15 amino acids. Germline values: CDR1 SGHRS, CDR2 YFSETQ. V lost 1 base and J lost 6, with 14 bases in between. The DNA of the CDR3 is TGCGCCAGCAGCTTGAATGTCCAGGGTTCCAATGAGCAGTTCTTC. This encodes CASSLNVQGSNEQFF.

The rearrangement links TRBV29-1 to TRBJ1-2, with D uncertain. The V gene's germline CDR1 is SQVTM and CDR2 ANQGSEA. V lost 3 bases to trimming and J lost 5 bases, with 10 bases between them. The CDR3 totals 12 residues. CDR3 in amino acids: CSVDSFLYGYTF. The CDR3 nucleotides read TGCAGCGTTGACAGCTTTTTGTATGGCTACACCTTC.

This chain joins TRBV7-6 and TRBJ2-2, with D perhaps TRBD1 (5 bases). CDR1 and CDR2 from the germline V gene are SGHVS and FNYEAQ. The CDR3 consists of 15 residues. V was pared by 5 bases and J by 3 bases, with 13 bases between. The CDR3 reads CASSPSQGYTGELFF. CDR3 nucleotide sequence: TGTGCCAGCAGCCCAAGTCAGGGCTACACCGGGGAGCTGTTTTTT.

The chain combines TRBV30 with TRBJ2-1, with D perhaps being TRBD1 or TRBD2 (5 bases each). The CDR3 is 12 amino acids. The V gene lost 3 bases and the J gene lost 16 bases, with 19 bases spanning the gap. Looked up from germline, CDR1 is GTSNPN and CDR2 is SVGIG (reference sequence). Written as DNA, the CDR3 is TGTGCCTGGAGCGAACGTTGGGGACGCCATTTCTTC. As protein: CAWSERWGRHFF.